The source of this T cell receptor beta chain is a study of blood T cell repertoires in COVID-19 (dated by TCRdb to the early 2020s). Describing the broader study: Samples from collaborators originated in the United States, Italy and Spain and spanned both the acute and convalescent phases of COVID-19. The samples were drawn from two sources: the first 160 participants of the ongoing ImmuneRACE study, and over 1,000 subjects contributed by 6 global collaborators. The material from the prospective study consisted of cDNA or gDNA derived from T cells, B-cell-depleted T cells, or PBMCs. The sample metadata nearly always contained a de-identified subject ID, COVID-19 status, age in years and sex. The repertoires were released in a freely available public database meant as a resource for research on the immune response to SARS-CoV-2. Where available, HLA class I and class II types were taken from metadata supplied by the sample provider and were not determined by assay-based typing. The dataset comprised deeply sampled blood TCRbeta repertoires from subjects exposed to, actively infected with, or recovered from COVID-19. General conclusions and limits of the study: The quantity of clinical and demographic metadata differed by source and by participant and was supplied without curation.

CDR1 SGHTA and CDR2 FQGNSA were looked up in the germline V gene. Clipping removes 1 base from V and 12 bases from J, with 11 as the unmatched junction base count. The CDR3 goes from the cysteine to the phenylalanine over 14 residues. Only the CDR3 region is kept as DNA, spanning 42 bases read in frame from base 1. Enrolling through a virtual design, the prospective study's participants ranged in age from about 18 to 89 years and lived across about two dozen United States geographic areas. Cohort assignment in the prospective study relied on participant-reported clinical history from a screening survey and a study questionnaire. Exposed participants were defined as having been in contact with someone with a PCR-confirmed or clinician-diagnosed COVID-19 case within 2 weeks of study entry. In the prospective study, whole blood, serum and a nasopharyngeal or oropharyngeal swab were collected from each participant by mobile phlebotomists. Prospective study participants could optionally give additional blood draws and questionnaires over a roughly 2-month period. Prospective study blood samples were shipped either frozen or at room temperature before DNA extraction.

TCRbeta CDR3 regions were amplified from genomic DNA by means of the immunoSEQ Assay, a bias-controlled multiplex PCR. Per the original workflow: The number of nucleated cells in each sample was estimated by amplification of reference gene primers within the assay. To quantify the absolute abundance of each unique TCRbeta CDR3 rearrangement, sequence reads were collapsed and filtered. For each sample, productive Simpson clonality was calculated by taking the square root of Simpson's diversity index across productive rearrangements. TCRdb carries this immuneACCESS record with in-frame sequences only. Its versions omit some clonotypes, under half of them owing to an unresolved V gene in the studies checked, with the rest unexplained. The V and J calls and the clone size are those of that table, but D and trimming were determined from the DNA. The sample records more than 110,000 clones, about four fifths of which are singletons. The ten largest clonotypes hold 1.6% of the sample.

A word on this clone: The antigen this receptor binds is unknown. The sample holds no much larger clone one base away, and base qualities are not on file.

The sequence was collected from a woman in her late teens or twenties who had been exposed to COVID-19. The receptor chain draws on TRBV7-2 and TRBJ2-7; 8 bases in the junction line up with TRBD2. Sequencing was carried out using PBMCs or T cells enriched from blood (not recorded which). CDR3 sequence: CASSLGLDSGVPYF. DNA sequence: TGTGCCAGCAGCTTAGGGCTAGATAGCGGGGTTCCGTACTTC.